This is a list of T cell receptor beta chains from one sample in a study of graft-versus-host responses after intestinal transplantation. Their antigens remain unidentified. The table came from immunoSEQ multiplex PCR; TCRdb's copy has only in-frame clones and leaves some out. The data contain more than 100,000 clones, 85% to 95% of them singletons. The sample in question was unstimulated CD8+ T cells sorted from spleen or lymph node cells, obtained before intestinal transplant. Receptors were obtained from a human donor who received an intestinal transplant. Both conserved end residues are part of each CDR3. Fields, in order: CDR3 DNA, CDR3 protein, V gene, D gene, clone size, J gene. D genes are given only for firm matches. Part of the rows lack a size; the others show once, few, many or a class for expanded clones.

CDR3 DNA: TGTGCCAGCAGTTTCCCCCTCGGGGAGACCCAGTACTTC
CDR3 protein: CASSFPLGETQYF
V gene: TRBV28
D gene: -
clone size: -
J gene: TRBJ2-5

CDR3 DNA: TGCGCCAGCAGCCAACGCCCGGGTCCGAGCAATCAGCCCCAGCATTTT
CDR3 protein: CASSQRPGPSNQPQHF
V gene: TRBV4-1
D gene: -
clone size: -
J gene: TRBJ1-5

CDR3 DNA: TGTGCCAGCAGCTTGTGGGGGGGCAATGAGCAGTTCTTC
CDR3 protein: CASSLWGGNEQFF
V gene: TRBV5-4
D gene: TRBD2
clone size: -
J gene: TRBJ2-1

CDR3 DNA: TGTGCCAGCAGTGATTGGCTAGCGGGCGGGGAGCTGTTTTTT
CDR3 protein: CASSDWLAGGELFF
V gene: TRBV6-5
D gene: TRBD2
clone size: once
J gene: TRBJ2-2

CDR3 DNA: TGCGCCAGCAGCCCGGGACAGGGGGGAGGAGAGCAGTTCTTC
CDR3 protein: CASSPGQGGGEQFF
V gene: TRBV5-1
D gene: TRBD1
clone size: -
J gene: TRBJ2-1

CDR3 DNA: TGTGCCAGCAGTCCGACAGGAGCGTACGAGCAGTACTTC
CDR3 protein: CASSPTGAYEQYF
V gene: TRBV6-1
D gene: -
clone size: -
J gene: TRBJ2-7

CDR3 DNA: TGTGCCAGCTTGACAGGGAATTATGGCTACACCTTC
CDR3 protein: CASLTGNYGYTF
V gene: TRBV25-1
D gene: TRBD1
clone size: -
J gene: TRBJ1-2

CDR3 DNA: TGCGCCAGCAGTGGGACGCCCGATATTACCGGGGAGCTGTTTTTT
CDR3 protein: CASSGTPDITGELFF
V gene: TRBV10-2
D gene: -
clone size: -
J gene: TRBJ2-2

CDR3 DNA: TGTGCCAGCAGCTTGGGACTCTACGAGCAGTACTTC
CDR3 protein: CASSLGLYEQYF
V gene: TRBV5-6
D gene: -
clone size: -
J gene: TRBJ2-7

CDR3 DNA: TGTGCCAGCAGTGAAATTTCGGTTTTACGCGAGCAGTACTTC
CDR3 protein: CASSEISVLREQYF
V gene: TRBV6-1
D gene: -
clone size: once
J gene: TRBJ2-7